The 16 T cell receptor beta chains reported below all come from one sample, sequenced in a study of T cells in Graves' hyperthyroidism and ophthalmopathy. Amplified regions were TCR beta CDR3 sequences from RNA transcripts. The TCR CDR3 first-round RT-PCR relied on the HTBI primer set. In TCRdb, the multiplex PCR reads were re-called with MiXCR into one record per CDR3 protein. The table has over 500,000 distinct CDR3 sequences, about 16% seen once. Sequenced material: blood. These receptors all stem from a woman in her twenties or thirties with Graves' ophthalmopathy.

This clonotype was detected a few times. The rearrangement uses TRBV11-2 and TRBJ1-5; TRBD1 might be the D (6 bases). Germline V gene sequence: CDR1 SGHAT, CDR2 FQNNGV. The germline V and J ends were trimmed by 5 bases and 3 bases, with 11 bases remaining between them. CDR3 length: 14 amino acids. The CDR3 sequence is CASSPGHHNQPQHF. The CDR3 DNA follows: TGTGCCAGCAGCCCGGGACACCACAATCAGCCCCAGCATTTT.

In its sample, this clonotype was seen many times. Written as DNA, the CDR3 is TGTGCCAGCAGTTTGTCGTTGGGGGAGCTTAACTATGGCTACACCTTC. It translates to CASSLSLGELNYGYTF. The chain couples TRBV28 to TRBJ1-2; perhaps TRBD1 as D (5 bases). The CDR3 runs 16 residues. The V gene lost 3 bases and the J gene lost 1 base, with 15 bases spanning the gap. Germline assignment: CDR1 MDHEN and CDR2 SYDVKM.

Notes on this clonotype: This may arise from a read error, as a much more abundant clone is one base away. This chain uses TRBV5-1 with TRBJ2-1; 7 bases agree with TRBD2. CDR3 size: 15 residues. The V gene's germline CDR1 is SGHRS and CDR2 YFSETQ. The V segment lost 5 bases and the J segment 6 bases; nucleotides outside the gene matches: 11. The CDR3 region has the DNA TGCGCCAGCAGTCCCGTCGGGGGGAGAAGCAATGAGCAGTTCTTC. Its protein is CASSPVGGRSNEQFF.

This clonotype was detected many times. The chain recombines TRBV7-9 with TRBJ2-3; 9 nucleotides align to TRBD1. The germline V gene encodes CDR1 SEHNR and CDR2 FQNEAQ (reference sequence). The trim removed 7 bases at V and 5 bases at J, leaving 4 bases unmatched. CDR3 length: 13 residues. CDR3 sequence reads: CASKDRGIDTQYF. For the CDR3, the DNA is TGTGCCAGCAAGGACAGGGGAATAGATACGCAGTATTTT.

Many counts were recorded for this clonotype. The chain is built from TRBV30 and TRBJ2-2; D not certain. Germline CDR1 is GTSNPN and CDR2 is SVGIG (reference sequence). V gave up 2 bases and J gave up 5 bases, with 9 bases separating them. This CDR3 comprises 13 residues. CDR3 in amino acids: CAWSRQPTGELFF. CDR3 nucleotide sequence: TGTGCCTGGAGTAGGCAGCCGACCGGGGAGCTGTTTTTT.

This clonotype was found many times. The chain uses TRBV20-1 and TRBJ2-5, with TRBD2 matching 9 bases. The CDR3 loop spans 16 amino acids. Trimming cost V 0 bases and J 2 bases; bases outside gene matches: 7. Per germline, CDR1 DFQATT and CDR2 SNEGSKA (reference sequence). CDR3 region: CSARDLSGRHQETQYF. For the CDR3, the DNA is TGCAGTGCTAGAGATCTGAGCGGGAGGCATCAAGAGACCCAGTACTTC.

CDR3: CASSQGTGLQPRETQYF. Here the CDR3 DNA reads TGCGCCAGCAGCCAAGGGACAGGCCTCCAACCCAGGGAGACCCAGTACTTC. V usage is TRBV4-3 and J usage is TRBJ2-5; 7 bases align to TRBD1. CDR1 and CDR2 from the germline V gene are LGHNA and YSLEER. The V gene end was trimmed by 1 base and the J gene end by 5 bases; junction bases not matched to a gene: 13. This CDR3 is built from 17 residues.

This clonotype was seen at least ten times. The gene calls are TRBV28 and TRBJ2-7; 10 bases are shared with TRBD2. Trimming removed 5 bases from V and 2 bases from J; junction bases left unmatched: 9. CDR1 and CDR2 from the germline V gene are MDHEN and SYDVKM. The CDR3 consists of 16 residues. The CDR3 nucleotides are TGTGCCAGCAGTGGGGCGGGACTAGCGTCGCCCTACGAGCAGTACTTC. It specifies CASSGAGLASPYEQYF.

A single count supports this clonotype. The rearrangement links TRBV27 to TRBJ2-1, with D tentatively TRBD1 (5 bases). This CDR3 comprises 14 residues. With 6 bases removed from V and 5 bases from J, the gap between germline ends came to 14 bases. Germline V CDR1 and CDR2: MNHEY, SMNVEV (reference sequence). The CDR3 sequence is CASSMGRADNEQFF. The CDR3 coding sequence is TGTGCCAGCAGCATGGGCAGGGCCGACAATGAGCAGTTCTTC.

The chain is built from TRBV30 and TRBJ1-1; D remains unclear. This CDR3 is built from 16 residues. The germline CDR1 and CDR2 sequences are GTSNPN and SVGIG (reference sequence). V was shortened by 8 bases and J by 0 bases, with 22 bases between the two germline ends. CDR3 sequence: CASSIIIGRLNTEAFF. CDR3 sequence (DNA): TGTGCCAGTAGTATAATAATCGGCCGGTTGAACACTGAAGCTTTCTTT.

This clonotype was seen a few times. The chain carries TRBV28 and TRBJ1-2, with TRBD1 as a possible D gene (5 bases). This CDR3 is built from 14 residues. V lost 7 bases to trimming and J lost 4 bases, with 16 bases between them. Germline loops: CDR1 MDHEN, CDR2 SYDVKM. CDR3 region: CASKEGARAYGYTF. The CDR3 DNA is TGTGCCAGCAAAGAAGGGGCGCGGGCCTATGGCTACACCTTC.

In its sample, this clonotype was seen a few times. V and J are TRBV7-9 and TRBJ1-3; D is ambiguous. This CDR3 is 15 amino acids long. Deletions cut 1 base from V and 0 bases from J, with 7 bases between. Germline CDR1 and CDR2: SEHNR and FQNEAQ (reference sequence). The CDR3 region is CASSLVASSGNTIYF. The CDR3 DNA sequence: TGTGCCAGCAGCTTAGTTGCGAGCTCTGGAAACACCATATATTTT. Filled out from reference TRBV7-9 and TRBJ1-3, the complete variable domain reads DTGVSQNPRHKITKRGQNVTFRCDPISEHNRLYWYRQTLGQGPEFLTYFQNEAQLEKSRLLSDRFSAERPKGSFSTLEIQRTEQGDSAMYLCASSLVASSGNTIYFGEGSWLTVV.

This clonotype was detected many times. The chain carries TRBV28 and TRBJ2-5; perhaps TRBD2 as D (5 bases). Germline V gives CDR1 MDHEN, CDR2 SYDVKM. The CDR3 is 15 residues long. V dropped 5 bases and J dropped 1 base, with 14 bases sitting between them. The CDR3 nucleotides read TGTGCCAGCAGTAGACACTCCGCGGGCCAAGAGACCCAGTACTTC. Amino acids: CASSRHSAGQETQYF.

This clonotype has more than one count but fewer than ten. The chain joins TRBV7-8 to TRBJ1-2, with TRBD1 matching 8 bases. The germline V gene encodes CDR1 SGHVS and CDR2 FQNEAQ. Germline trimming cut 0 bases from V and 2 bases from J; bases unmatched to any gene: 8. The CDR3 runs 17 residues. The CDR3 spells CASSLATPGQGNYGYTF. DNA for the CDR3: TGTGCCAGCAGCTTAGCGACCCCCGGACAGGGAAACTATGGCTACACCTTC. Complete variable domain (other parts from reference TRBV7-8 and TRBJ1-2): GAGVSQSPRYKVAKRGQDVALRCDPISGHVSLFWYQQALGQGPEFLTYFQNEAQLDKSGLPSDRFFAERPEGSVSTLKIQRTQQEDSAVYLCASSLATPGQGNYGYTFGSGTRLTVV.

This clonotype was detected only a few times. The CDR3 region is CASARQTSGRGLLYNEQFF. CDR3 nucleotides: TGTGCCAGCGCGCGGCAGACTAGCGGGAGAGGGTTATTATACAATGAGCAGTTCTTC. The chain employs TRBV12-3 or TRBV12-4 and TRBJ2-1; the match to TRBD2 covers 12 bases. Trimming at V came to 8 bases and at J to 4 bases, leaving 18 bases not matched to a gene. The CDR3 extends over 19 amino acids.

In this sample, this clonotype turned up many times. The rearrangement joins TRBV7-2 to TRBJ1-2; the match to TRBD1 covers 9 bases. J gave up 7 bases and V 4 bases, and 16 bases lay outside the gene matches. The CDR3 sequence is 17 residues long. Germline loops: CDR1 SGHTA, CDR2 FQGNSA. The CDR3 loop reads CASSYGGQGRILGGYTF. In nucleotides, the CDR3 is TGTGCCAGCAGCTACGGAGGACAGGGGCGGATTCTAGGTGGCTACACCTTC.